The entry below gives a single T cell receptor beta chain sequence along with its context. Antigen unknown. These data belong to a study of CD8+CD57+ T cells in acquired aplastic anemia. Study as a whole: DNA from sorted CD4+ and CD8+ cells averaged around 3.5 ug. Among healthy donors, CD4+ cells averaged roughly 11 million reads.

Both TCR beta VDJ combination and CDR3 sequence profiling were carried out. Genomic DNA was the template for this profiling. TCRdb used MiXCR to reprocess the reads, holding one entry per CDR3 protein. The sample records about 130,000 distinct CDR3 sequences, about half being singletons. Per the germline V gene, CDR1 is LNHDA and CDR2 is SQIVND (reference sequence). The CDR3 sequence is 13 residues long. V was cut by 5 bases and J by 5 bases, with 10 bases left in between. Study-wide results and caveats: No significant difference in CD8+ Simpson's diversity was found between patients and controls. A set of 25 to 35 CD8+ CDR3 sequences was shared between patients and controls, and these sequences appeared highly expressed in patients.

Sequenced material: sorted CD4+, CD8+, or CD8+CD57+ T cells (not recorded which) from PBMCs. V and J are TRBV19 and TRBJ2-1; D uncertain. The sequence came from a human donor in good health, serving as a control. The CDR3 coding sequence is TGTGCCAGTAGTCCCCCCGTGGACAATGAGCAGTTCTTC. Translating it yields CASSPPVDNEQFF.